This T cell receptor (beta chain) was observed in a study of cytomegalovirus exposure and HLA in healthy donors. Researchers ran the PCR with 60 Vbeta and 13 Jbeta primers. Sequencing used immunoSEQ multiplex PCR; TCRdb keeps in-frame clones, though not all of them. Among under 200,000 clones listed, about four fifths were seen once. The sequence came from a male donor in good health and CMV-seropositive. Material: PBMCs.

The CDR3 is CASSTTPLLAGNCYEQYF. Written as DNA, the CDR3 is TGTGCCAGCAGCACGACCCCTCTTCTAGCGGGGAACTGCTACGAGCAGTACTTC. The V call is TRBV21-1, the J call TRBJ2-7; the D segment call TRBD2 is taken from the table without a DNA check. TRBV21-1 is shown as a pseudogene. The CDR3 length is 18 residues.